One and the same sample provided the 19 T cell receptor beta chains below, sequenced in a study of T cells in Graves' hyperthyroidism and ophthalmopathy (dated by TCRdb to between 2018 and 2020). Receptor amplification or capture employed multiplex PCR. TCRdb lists the instrument as Illumina HiSeq 2000. Amplification of TCR beta CDR3 regions was carried out from RNA transcripts. The first round of RT-PCR for the TCR CDR3 was performed with the HTBI primer set and the Qiagen OneStep RT-PCR kit. TCRdb applied fastp at Q25 and MiXCR to the public reads, then kept only in-frame beta chains. Each CDR3 protein gets just one entry, which takes the most common genes and DNA from the rows behind it. Present in this sample are approximately 570,000 distinct CDR3 sequences, just under 20% of which were seen just once. Together, the top ten hold roughly 50% of the sample. The sequenced material came from blood. Receptors originate from a man aged 35-49 years with Graves' ophthalmopathy.

Regarding this clonotype: The germline gene is not matched at one end of the junction; a read error may be the cause. The rearrangement links TRBV14 to TRBJ2-5; D is perhaps TRBD1 or TRBD2 (5 bases each). This CDR3 region has 16 residues. Germline V gene lookup returns CDR1 SGHDN and CDR2 FVKESK. CDR3 DNA: TGTGCCAGCAGCCAAGACAATGGGGCTCGGGGAAAGACCCAGTGCTTC. Residues: CASSQDNGARGKTQCF. The variable domain in full, completed from reference TRBV14 and TRBJ2-5, reads EAGVTQFPSHSVIEKGQTVTLRCDPISGHDNLYWYRRVMGKEIKFLLHFVKESKQDESGMPNNRFLAERTGGTYSTLKVQPAELEDSGVYFCASSQDNGARGKTQCFGPGTRLLVL.

The rearrangement links TRBV6-1 to TRBJ2-2; TRBD2 agrees at 7 bases. From germline, CDR1 is MNHNS and CDR2 SASEGT. The J segment lost 8 bases and the V segment lost 11 bases, leaving 11 bases of the junction unmatched. The CDR3 sequence is 13 residues long. The CDR3 region has the DNA TGTGCCTCCCATTACGGGGGAGGGGGGGAGCTGTTTTTT. Amino acids: CASHYGGGGELFF.

This clonotype showed up just a few times. The genes are TRBV12-3 or TRBV12-4 and TRBJ1-6; no firm D call. This CDR3 has 14 residues. Trimming removed 4 bases from V and 2 bases from J, with 6 bases in between. Here the CDR3 reads CASSYSAYNSPLHF. In DNA, the CDR3 is TGTGCCAGCAGTTACAGCGCCTATAATTCACCCCTCCACTTT.

This clonotype was seen a handful of times. This CDR3 reads CASSKAPGVEKLFF. CDR3 in DNA: TGTGCCAGCAGCAAGGCCCCAGGCGTTGAAAAACTGTTTTTT. The chain couples TRBV7-6 to TRBJ1-4, with no clear D. The germline V gene has CDR1 SGHVS and CDR2 FNYEAQ. V shed 5 bases and J shed 7 bases, with 14 bases lying between them. The CDR3 is made up of 14 amino acids.

This clonotype was counted between two and nine times. The CDR3 sequence: CASSPNQGGVYEQYF. The DNA of the CDR3 is TGTGCCAGCTCACCAAATCAGGGGGGTGTCTACGAGCAGTACTTC. The J gene is TRBJ2-7, the V gene TRBV18; TRBD1 might be the D (7 bases). Germline CDR1 KGHSH, CDR2 LQKENI. This CDR3 has 15 residues. With 2 bases removed from V and 3 bases from J, the gap between germline ends came to 14 bases.

This clonotype was detected many times. V gene TRBV27 combines with J gene TRBJ1-1; 8 positions agree with TRBD1. Germline V gene data show CDR1 as MNHEY and CDR2 as SMNVEV (reference sequence). Losses at the gene ends were 7 bases for V and 6 bases for J; bases not matched to a gene: 10. This CDR3 has 14 residues. The CDR3 here is CASTAGQGLAEAFF. CDR3 DNA sequence: TGTGCCAGCACCGCCGGACAGGGTCTTGCTGAAGCTTTCTTT.

This clonotype was counted a few times. This chain uses TRBV10-3 with TRBJ1-1; D possibly corresponds to TRBD1 (5 bases). Per the germline V gene, CDR1 is ENHRY and CDR2 is SYGVKD. CDR3 length equals 14 residues. V dropped 4 bases and J dropped 0 bases, with 9 bases sitting between them. The CDR3 is CAISGPGLNTEAFF. The CDR3 DNA follows: TGTGCCATCAGTGGACCAGGGTTGAACACTGAAGCTTTCTTT.

This sequence joins TRBV11-2 and TRBJ1-2; D unclear. CDR1 and CDR2 from the germline V gene are SGHAT and FQNNGV. CDR3 length: 12 amino acids. The ends were cut back, 5 bases at V and 8 bases at J, with 12 bases in the middle. CDR3 in amino acids: CASSGGERGYTF. CDR3 DNA: TGTGCCAGCAGCGGAGGAGAGCGCGGCTACACCTTC.

This clonotype has at least ten counts. This chain joins TRBV28 and TRBJ2-7; TRBD2 agrees at 8 bases. In germline, CDR1 is MDHEN, CDR2 SYDVKM. The CDR3 has 15 residues. Trimming removed 6 bases from V and 3 bases from J; junction bases left unmatched: 10. CDR3 bases: TGTGCCAGCAGCTCACCGGGAGGGGGAGGCTACGAGCAGTACTTC. This gives the protein CASSSPGGGGYEQYF.

This clonotype was counted at least ten times. The DNA for the CDR3 is TGTGCCAGCAGGTACAGGGAGGATTATAATTCACCCCTCCACTTT. Protein sequence: CASRYREDYNSPLHF. The V gene is TRBV12-3 or TRBV12-4, the J gene TRBJ1-6; possibly TRBD1 for D (6 bases). This CDR3 spans 15 amino acids. V gave up 6 bases and J gave up 4 bases, with 13 bases separating them.

The rearrangement links TRBV5-1 to TRBJ1-2, with TRBD1 identical over 7 bases. This CDR3 spans 13 amino acids. Germline CDR1 is SGHRS and CDR2 is YFSETQ. V shed 3 bases, J shed 4 bases, and the junction held 3 bases outside the gene matches. The CDR3 coding sequence is TGCGCCAGCAGCTCTTGGACAGGCTATGGCTACACCTTC. Translation: CASSSWTGYGYTF.

The CDR3 DNA reads as TGTGCCAGCATCCCCCCTAAAACAGATACGCAGTATTTT. Translating gives CASIPPKTDTQYF. This sequence joins TRBV7-9 and TRBJ2-3; no definite D call. Germline CDR1 SEHNR, CDR2 FQNEAQ (reference sequence). Trimming took off 7 bases at V and 3 bases at J, with 11 bases between the two ends. The CDR3 extends over 13 amino acids. The whole variable domain, remainder taken from reference TRBV7-9 and TRBJ2-3, is DTGVSQNPRHKITKRGQNVTFRCDPISEHNRLYWYRQTLGQGPEFLTYFQNEAQLEKSRLLSDRFSAERPKGSFSTLEIQRTEQGDSAMYLCASIPPKTDTQYFGPGTRLTVL.

In this sample, this clonotype turned up a few times. This chain joins TRBV7-2 and TRBJ1-2, with 11 bases identical to TRBD1. V dropped 5 bases and J dropped 4; count of bases not matched to a gene: 12. From germline, CDR1 is SGHTA and CDR2 FQGNSA. This CDR3 is 17 amino acids long. CDR3 sequence reads: CASSPRDRGNELYGYTF. CDR3 in DNA: TGTGCCAGCAGCCCTCGGGACAGGGGGAATGAGCTCTATGGCTACACCTTC.

CDR3 DNA: TGTGCCAGCAGCTTAAATAGCCCCACAGATACGCAGTATTTT. It is translated as CASSLNSPTDTQYF. The chain joins TRBV7-3 to TRBJ2-3; D uncertain. V lost 1 base, J lost 2 bases, and 7 bases lay in between. This CDR3 has 14 amino acids. Germline CDR1 reads SGHTA; CDR2 reads FQGTGA.

This clonotype was seen many times. The chain is built from TRBV2 and TRBJ1-1, with D possibly being TRBD1 (5 bases). V was trimmed by 8 bases and J by 2 bases, leaving 18 bases between them. Germline V CDR1 and CDR2: SNHLY, FYNNEI. The CDR3 has 15 amino acids. DNA for the CDR3: TGTGCCAGCGCCGATCCCGGGACGGCTAACACTGAAGCTTTCTTT. Translated: CASADPGTANTEAFF.

This clonotype occurred many times. The chain is built from TRBV3-1 and TRBJ1-2; D may be TRBD1 (5 bases). The CDR3 extends over 14 amino acids. Trimming removed 0 bases from V and 7 bases from J, with 12 bases in between. The V gene's germline CDR1 is LGHDT and CDR2 YNNKEL (reference sequence). The DNA for the CDR3 is TGTGCCAGCAGCCAAGATGCAGGGTTCCCTGGCTACACCTTC. Residues: CASSQDAGFPGYTF.

V is TRBV5-5 and J is TRBJ1-1, with D possibly matching TRBD1 (5 bases). The CDR3 contains 12 residues. The germline V and J ends were trimmed by 2 bases and 7 bases, with 9 bases remaining between them. CDR1 and CDR2 (germline): SGHKS, YYEKEE (reference sequence). The CDR3 protein is CASSFGTVEAFF. CDR3 bases: TGTGCCAGCAGCTTCGGGACCGTTGAAGCTTTCTTT.

This rearrangement joins TRBV7-8 to TRBJ2-7, with 9 bases lining up with TRBD1. J was trimmed by 4 bases and V by 5 bases; bases with no gene match: 6. Germline loops: CDR1 SGHVS, CDR2 FQNEAQ. The CDR3 extends over 14 amino acids. The CDR3 protein is CASSQTGGVYEQYF. Here the CDR3 DNA reads TGTGCCAGCAGCCAAACAGGGGGCGTGTACGAGCAGTACTTC.

This chain links TRBV6-2 or TRBV6-3 with TRBJ1-4; D might be TRBD1 (5 bases). CDR3 length equals 14 residues. The V gene's germline CDR1 is MNHEY and CDR2 SVGEGT. V lost 2 bases, J lost 5 bases, and 9 bases lay in between. Here the CDR3 reads CASSYGGTNEKLFF. In DNA, the CDR3 is TGTGCCAGCAGTTACGGGGGTACCAATGAAAAACTGTTTTTT.